Presented here are 8 T cell receptor beta chains from one specimen sequenced in a study of T cell repertoires in chronic hepatitis B. Profiling relied on immunoSEQ multiplex PCR, and the TCRdb table lists in-frame clones only, not all of them. This sample contains around 15 clones. The sample taken for sequencing was HBV core (core195) epitope-specific CD8+ T cells from PBMCs. Every receptor here comes from a human donor with chronic hepatitis B virus infection.

The V call is TRBV4-1, the J call TRBJ1-2; D unclear. Trimming took 5 bases from V and 4 from J, leaving 20 bases between them. Germline V lookup: CDR1 MGHRA, CDR2 YSYEKL. The CDR3 spans 16 residues. The CDR3 spells CASSVIGNRKTYGYTF. The CDR3 DNA reads as TGCGCCAGCAGCGTGATCGGGAACCGAAAGACCTATGGCTACACCTTC.

This clone was counted a few times. The V and J genes are TRBV15 and TRBJ2-5; D is ambiguous. Germline CDR1 and CDR2: LNHNV and YYDKDF (reference sequence). V was cut by 2 bases and J by 4 bases, with 8 bases left in between. The CDR3 is 13 residues long. CDR3 sequence (DNA): TGTGCCACCAGCAGATTTGGCGGAGAGACCCAGTACTTC. Amino acids: CATSRFGGETQYF.

The chain uses TRBV4-3 and TRBJ2-2; D call uncertain. CDR3 length: 14 amino acids. V was pared by 7 bases and J by 1 base, with 10 bases between. Germline V gene data show CDR1 as LGHNA and CDR2 as YSLEER. The chain's CDR3 is CASNVGLNTGELFF. CDR3 bases: TGCGCCAGCAATGTGGGCCTGAACACCGGGGAGCTGTTTTTT.

The chain combines TRBV11-2 with TRBJ2-7; TRBD1 might be the D (5 bases). Germline lookup yields CDR1 SGHAT and CDR2 FQNNGV. The length of the CDR3 is 15 residues. The V and J ends lost 0 bases and 2 bases respectively, with 11 bases between them. The CDR3 is CASSLDRVNPYEQYF. CDR3 coding DNA: TGTGCCAGCAGCTTAGACAGGGTTAATCCCTACGAGCAGTACTTC.

V is TRBV7-9 and J is TRBJ1-2; D unclear. CDR1 and CDR2 (germline): SEHNR, FQNEAQ (reference sequence). V lost 5 bases and J lost 4, with 11 bases in between. This CDR3 spans 13 amino acids. CDR3 bases: TGTGCCAGCAGCCATGGAAAGACCTATGGCTACACCTTC. Residues: CASSHGKTYGYTF.

The chain has TRBV6-1 and TRBJ2-6; D ambiguous. Trimming cost V 4 bases and J 5 bases, with 21 bases left between them. CDR3 size: 18 residues. Germline assignment: CDR1 MNHNS and CDR2 SASEGT. For the CDR3, the DNA is TGTGCCAGCAGTGGTAAGGGCTCTATGCACAGTCGGGCCAACGTCCTGACTTTC. This codes for CASSGKGSMHSRANVLTF.

V is TRBV19 and J is TRBJ2-7, with 12 bases fitting TRBD2. From germline, CDR1 is LNHDA and CDR2 SQIVND (reference sequence). The V and J ends lost 10 bases and 2 bases, in that order; junction bases with no gene match: 12. The length of the CDR3 is 16 residues. The CDR3 DNA reads TGTGCCACTGCCGGGACTAGCGGGTTCAGCCCCTACGAGCAGTACTTC. This translates into CATAGTSGFSPYEQYF.

This clone is judged hyperexpanded. The chain has TRBV7-2 and TRBJ2-7, with D uncertain. The length of the CDR3 is 13 residues. The V gene lost 2 bases and the J gene lost 5 bases, with 10 bases spanning the gap. Germline CDR1 SGHTA, CDR2 FQGNSA. The CDR3 DNA is TGTGCCAGCAGCTTATCCTCTACCCACGAGCAGTACTTC. Translating gives CASSLSSTHEQYF.